This T cell receptor (beta chain) was profiled in a study of regulatory T cells. Overall study findings and caveats: Skewed V and J usage and few unique V-J pairs marked patient repertoires, most in Tregs. Control CD8+ cells showed a nonsignificant trend toward higher Shannon entropy than patient CD8+ cells.

The CDR3 runs 15 residues. V was pared by 2 bases and J by 6 bases, with 5 bases of the junction left unmatched. CDR1 is SGHRS and CDR2 is YFSETQ in the germline V gene. Primers: 52 TRBV forward and 13 TRBJ reverse. The assay was immunoSEQ multiplex PCR, and TCRdb's table has in-frame clones only and misses some. This table has approximately 20,000 clones, approximately 93% appearing once. Comment on this clone: What it binds is unknown.

The TCR comes from a child aged 2-15 years with CD3G deficiency. The sequenced material came from CD8+ T cells sorted from blood. The rearrangement joins TRBV5-1 to TRBJ2-7; TRBD2 matches 13 bases. CDR3 sequence (DNA): TGCGCCAGCAGCTTACTAGCGGGAGGGCAAGCCGAGCAGTACTTC. This translates into CASSLLAGGQAEQYF.